This entry lists 21 T cell receptor beta chains sequenced from one sample in a study of cytomegalovirus exposure and HLA in healthy donors. This PCR relied on a set of 60 Vbeta primers and 13 Jbeta primers. Sequencing was performed with immunoSEQ multiplex PCR; in TCRdb, only in-frame clones are kept and a portion is missing. Of 140,000 to 150,000 clones listed, 75% to 80% are singletons. Sequenced: PBMCs. These receptors were collected from a man between 35 and 55 years old in good health and CMV-seropositive.

The J gene is TRBJ1-2, the V gene TRBV6-1, with 7 bases matching TRBD1. The CDR3 consists of 15 residues. The V and J ends lost 6 bases and 2 bases, in that order; junction bases with no gene match: 9. CDR1 and CDR2 from the germline V gene are MNHNS and SASEGT. CDR3: CASSKSRTGNYGYTF. The CDR3 nucleotides are TGTGCCAGCAGCAAAAGTAGGACAGGAAACTATGGCTACACCTTC.

This chain joins TRBV9 and TRBJ2-7; no firm D call. Trimming left V 7 bases short and J 0 bases short, with 2 bases between. There are 10 residues in the CDR3. The germline CDR1 and CDR2 sequences are SGDLS and YYNGEE. The CDR3 nucleotides read TGTGCCAGCTACTCCTACGAGCAGTACTTC. Translating it yields CASYSYEQYF.

The V call is TRBV6-1, the J call TRBJ2-5, with 7 bases identical to TRBD1. Germline V gene data show CDR1 as MNHNS and CDR2 as SASEGT. The CDR3 is 15 amino acids. V was pared by 0 bases and J by 4 bases, with 5 bases of the junction left unmatched. The CDR3 sequence: CASSEAKGASETQYF. CDR3 sequence (DNA): TGTGCCAGCAGTGAAGCGAAGGGGGCATCAGAGACCCAGTACTTC.

The chain uses TRBV5-1 and TRBJ2-3; 12 bases map to TRBD2. Trimming at V came to 4 bases and at J to 5 bases, leaving 8 bases not matched to a gene. This CDR3 is 16 amino acids long. Germline V gene sequence: CDR1 SGHRS, CDR2 YFSETQ. The CDR3 coding sequence is TGCGCCAGCAGCCCCCGACTAGCGGGAGTGGTAGATACGCAGTATTTT. Translation gives CASSPRLAGVVDTQYF. The full variable domain, completed using reference TRBV5-1 and TRBJ2-3, is KAGVTQTPRYLIKTRGQQVTLSCSPISGHRSVSWYQQTPGQGLQFLFEYFSETQRNKGNFPGRFSGRQFSNSRSEMNVSTLELGDSALYLCASSPRLAGVVDTQYFGPGTRLTVL.

The V and J genes are TRBV28 and TRBJ1-5, with a possible D match to TRBD1 (5 bases). Trimming cost V 3 bases and J 5 bases, with 8 bases left between them. The CDR3 totals 13 residues. Germline V gene lookup returns CDR1 MDHEN and CDR2 SYDVKM. The CDR3 DNA sequence: TGTGCCAGCAGTTTTTTAGGGGATCAGCCCCAGCATTTT. Protein sequence: CASSFLGDQPQHF.

With regard to this clone: One junction end disagrees with the germline gene, perhaps due to a read error. The gene calls are TRBV7-9 and TRBJ1-3, with 7 bases matching TRBD1. CDR3 length: 19 amino acids. The germline V gene encodes CDR1 SEHNR and CDR2 FQNEAQ (reference sequence). The CDR3 loop reads CSSSLQGWLKLKSGNTIYF. CDR3 in DNA: TGTTCCAGCAGCTTACAGGGGTGGCTGAAATTGAAGTCTGGAAACACCATATATTTT.

CDR3 DNA: TGTGCCAGCTCACTCAGGTTACAAGAGACCCAGTACTTC. Translated: CASSLRLQETQYF. The J gene is TRBJ2-5, the V gene TRBV18; no reliable D call. CDR3 length: 13 amino acids. V lost 4 bases, J lost 2 bases, and 8 bases lay in between. Germline loops: CDR1 KGHSH, CDR2 LQKENI.

Notes on this clone: A junction boundary mismatches the germline segment, possibly from a read error. The rearrangement joins TRBV7-9 to TRBJ2-7; 10 bases agree with TRBD1. CDR1 is SEHNR, CDR2 FQNEAQ, per germline (reference sequence). This CDR3 is 13 amino acids long. The CDR3: CSSRGQGSYEQYF. CDR3 DNA: TGTTCCAGCAGGGGACAGGGGTCCTACGAGCAGTACTTC.

The rearrangement uses TRBV7-2 and TRBJ2-3; perhaps TRBD2 as D (6 bases). Germline CDR1 SGHTA, CDR2 FQGNSA. V lost 3 bases, J lost 8 bases, and 15 bases lay in between. The CDR3 has 14 residues. CDR3 in DNA: TGTGCCAGCAGCTTGGCGGGACCCTTTCTTACGCAGTATTTT. Translation: CASSLAGPFLTQYF.

This clone turned up a few times. V is TRBV2 and J is TRBJ1-5; D may be TRBD1 (5 bases). V was clipped by 7 bases and J by 0 bases, with 13 bases between them. CDR3 length equals 15 residues. The germline gives CDR1 SNHLY, CDR2 FYNNEI. The CDR3 sequence: CASKGGTYSNQPQHF. For the CDR3, the DNA is TGTGCCAGCAAAGGCGGGACGTATAGCAATCAGCCCCAGCATTTT.

The chain couples TRBV6-5 to TRBJ2-7, with 10 bases aligning to TRBD1. Trimming cost V 0 bases and J 4 bases; bases outside gene matches: 3. The CDR3 is made up of 15 amino acids. CDR1 and CDR2 from the germline V gene are MNHEY and SVGAGI. The CDR3 reads CASSYSSGQGYEQYF. CDR3 coding DNA: TGTGCCAGCAGTTACTCCTCGGGACAGGGGTACGAGCAGTACTTC.

This clone was seen once. This sample also contains other DNA sequences that code for the same CDR3. The rearrangement uses TRBV5-1 and TRBJ2-3, with TRBD2 identical over 11 bases. V dropped 2 bases and J dropped 0; count of bases not matched to a gene: 2. CDR1 SGHRS and CDR2 YFSETQ come from the germline V gene. This CDR3 comprises 16 residues. CDR3 protein: CASSFGTSGSTDTQYF. The CDR3 DNA follows: TGCGCCAGCAGCTTCGGGACTAGCGGAAGCACAGATACGCAGTATTTT. Looking up the rest from reference TRBV5-1 and TRBJ2-3 gives the full variable domain: KAGVTQTPRYLIKTRGQQVTLSCSPISGHRSVSWYQQTPGQGLQFLFEYFSETQRNKGNFPGRFSGRQFSNSRSEMNVSTLELGDSALYLCASSFGTSGSTDTQYFGPGTRLTVL.

V usage is TRBV19 and J usage is TRBJ1-3, with TRBD1 as a possible D gene (5 bases). V was clipped by 3 bases and J by 0 bases, with 9 bases between them. The CDR3 is 15 residues long. In germline, CDR1 is LNHDA, CDR2 SQIVND (reference sequence). The CDR3 spells CASSIGAFSGNTIYF. CDR3 bases: TGTGCCAGTAGTATTGGGGCCTTCTCTGGAAACACCATATATTTT. The full variable domain, completed using reference TRBV19 and TRBJ1-3, is DGGITQSPKYLFRKEGQNVTLSCEQNLNHDAMYWYRQDPGQGLRLIYYSQIVNDFQKGDIAEGYSVSREKKESFPLTVTSAQKNPTAFYLCASSIGAFSGNTIYFGEGSWLTVV.

To note about this clone: Other DNA sequences within the sample encode an identical CDR3. V gene TRBV18 combines with J gene TRBJ2-7; 7 bases map to TRBD2. The CDR3 is 13 amino acids. Per the germline V gene, CDR1 is KGHSH and CDR2 is LQKENI. J was trimmed by 3 bases and V by 3 bases; bases with no gene match: 2. The CDR3 is CASSPTSSYEQYF. The CDR3 DNA sequence: TGTGCCAGCTCACCGACTAGCAGCTACGAGCAGTACTTC.

V and J are TRBV7-9 and TRBJ2-6, with D possibly matching TRBD1 (5 bases). From germline, CDR1 is SEHNR and CDR2 FQNEAQ (reference sequence). The CDR3 is made up of 17 amino acids. Trimming stripped 5 bases from V and 2 bases from J, with 16 bases between. The CDR3 spells CASSQQGISTGANVLTF. Here the CDR3 DNA reads TGTGCCAGCAGCCAGCAGGGAATTAGTACTGGGGCCAACGTCCTGACTTTC.

The rearrangement links TRBV7-7 to TRBJ2-1, with 9 bases fitting TRBD1. The CDR3 runs 15 residues. J lost 1 base, V lost 4 bases, and 2 bases had no gene match. Germline lookup yields CDR1 SSHAT and CDR2 FNYEAQ (reference sequence). CDR3 bases: TGTGCCAGCAGCTCCGGGACAGGGTCCTACAATGAGCAGTTCTTC. It is translated as CASSSGTGSYNEQFF.

This clone was seen a handful of times. The V call is TRBV25-1, the J call TRBJ2-7; D remains ambiguous. The CDR3 is made up of 11 amino acids. Per germline, CDR1 MGHDK and CDR2 SYGVNS. Trimming shortened V by 1 base and J by 4 bases, and 2 bases separated the two germline ends. CDR3 amino acids: CASSESYEQYF. Here the CDR3 DNA reads TGTGCCAGCAGTGAATCTTACGAGCAGTACTTC.

V and J are TRBV7-8 and TRBJ2-7, with 10 bases lining up with TRBD2. With V trimmed by 1 base and J by 3 bases, 9 bases remained unmatched. The CDR3 sequence is 17 residues long. Germline CDR1 and CDR2: SGHVS and FQNEAQ. The CDR3 region is CASSLVFVAGGYYEQYF. The CDR3 nucleotides read TGTGCCAGCAGCTTAGTGTTCGTAGCGGGGGGATACTACGAGCAGTACTTC.

The V call is TRBV19, the J call TRBJ1-1; 9 bases line up with TRBD1. V shed 6 bases, J shed 4 bases, and the junction held 9 bases outside the gene matches. The CDR3 loop spans 15 amino acids. The germline CDR1 and CDR2 sequences are LNHDA and SQIVND (reference sequence). As DNA, the CDR3 is TGTGCCAGTAGACCTGACAGGGGGGTAGGCACTGAAGCTTTCTTT. Translating gives CASRPDRGVGTEAFF.

V and J are TRBV25-1 and TRBJ2-1, with a possible D match to TRBD1 (6 bases). Trimming pared 3 bases from V and 6 bases from J, leaving 9 bases between. The CDR3 sequence is 13 residues long. The V gene's germline CDR1 is MGHDK and CDR2 SYGVNS. The CDR3 nucleotides read TGTGCCAGCAGTGAGACAGGTTCCAATGAGCAGTTCTTC. Its translation is CASSETGSNEQFF.

The chain combines TRBV27 with TRBJ1-5; 7 bases align to TRBD1. V shed 3 bases and J 2 bases; nucleotides not matched to a gene: 4. This CDR3 is built from 15 residues. Germline V lookup: CDR1 MNHEY, CDR2 SMNVEV (reference sequence). For the CDR3, the DNA is TGTGCCAGCAGTTTGAGGACAGGTGGCAATCAGCCCCAGCATTTT. Amino acid sequence: CASSLRTGGNQPQHF.